This T cell receptor beta chain appears in the sequencing data of a study of blood T cell repertoires in COVID-19. This clone has just one count. The CDR3 has 13 amino acids. CDR1 and CDR2 from the germline V gene are SGHNT and YYREEE (reference sequence). V was pared by 4 bases and J by 2 bases, with 9 bases between. Assay used: immunoSEQ multiplex PCR; TCRdb lists only in-frame clones, some missing. The sample contains 250,000 or so clones, around 90% of which appear only once. The chain has TRBV5-4 and TRBJ2-5, with a weak D call TRBD2 (5 bases). This TCR derives from a man aged 45-65 years who had been exposed to COVID-19. The sequencing sample was made of PBMCs or T cells enriched from blood (not recorded which). CDR3 in DNA: TGTGCCAGCAGCGGGAGAGCGCAAGAGACCCAGTACTTC. Residues: CASSGRAQETQYF.